The 30 T cell receptor beta chains reported below all come from one sample, sequenced in a study of T cells in tuberculosis. Repertoires were generated with immunoSEQ multiplex PCR, while TCRdb's copy carries only in-frame clones and drops some. The table lists under 45,000 clones, over 90% of them singletons, with 6.5% to 9% in the top ten. Sequences were obtained from PBMCs. The receptors here all came from a donor between 10 and 35 years old with latent tuberculosis or without tuberculosis infection.

V gene TRBV7-9 combines with J gene TRBJ1-2, with 9 nucleotides matching TRBD1. Looked up from germline, CDR1 is SEHNR and CDR2 is FQNEAQ (reference sequence). The V and J ends lost 7 bases and 1 base, in that order; junction bases with no gene match: 4. The CDR3 covers 14 residues. CDR3 coding DNA: TGTGCCAGCACCCCGGGACAGGGTAACTATGGCTACACCTTC. It translates to CASTPGQGNYGYTF.

This clone was picked up a small number of times. The chain carries TRBV13 and TRBJ2-3; TRBD1 might be the D (5 bases). Germline values: CDR1 PRHDT, CDR2 FYEKMQ (reference sequence). There are 15 residues in the CDR3. The V gene lost 5 bases and the J gene lost 1 base, with 13 bases spanning the gap. The CDR3 sequence: CASSVRGMGTDTQYF. CDR3 nucleotide sequence: TGTGCCAGCAGCGTAAGGGGAATGGGCACAGATACGCAGTATTTT.

V is TRBV5-1 and J is TRBJ1-5; possibly TRBD1 for D (6 bases). V lost 2 bases and J lost 4, with 7 bases in between. The germline V gene encodes CDR1 SGHRS and CDR2 YFSETQ. The CDR3 is 13 residues long. The CDR3, as DNA: TGCGCCAGCAGCTTACAGGGAAATCAGCCCCAGCATTTT. This translates into CASSLQGNQPQHF.

The V gene is TRBV7-2, the J gene TRBJ2-2; tentatively, D is TRBD1 (6 bases). Germline V lookup: CDR1 SGHTA, CDR2 FQGNSA. This CDR3 has 13 amino acids. Trimming shortened V by 5 bases and J by 7 bases, and 11 bases separated the two germline ends. CDR3 protein: CASSPTGIGELFF. Written as DNA, the CDR3 is TGTGCCAGCAGCCCGACAGGCATCGGGGAGCTGTTTTTT.

The rearrangement uses TRBV11-3 and TRBJ2-7; 8 bases are shared with TRBD1. The CDR3 runs 16 residues. Germline values: CDR1 SGHNT, CDR2 YENEEA. V trimming: 6 bases; J trimming: 1 base; junction bases outside the gene matches: 11. The CDR3 protein is CASSQAGTGVSYEQYF. The CDR3 DNA reads as TGTGCCAGCAGTCAGGCCGGGACAGGAGTTTCCTACGAGCAGTACTTC.

This chain uses TRBV10-3 with TRBJ1-5; D is uncertain. The V end was cut by 2 bases, the J end by 5 bases, with 10 bases between. CDR1 ENHRY and CDR2 SYGVKD come from the germline V gene. The CDR3 is 14 amino acids. For the CDR3, the DNA is TGTGCCATCAGTGAGGGGCAGTTATATCAGCCCCAGCATTTT. It codes for CAISEGQLYQPQHF.

The chain is built from TRBV6-1 and TRBJ1-3; possible D gene TRBD1, 5 bases. The length of the CDR3 is 15 residues. V lost 2 bases to trimming and J lost 0 bases, with 8 bases between them. Germline V lookup: CDR1 MNHNS, CDR2 SASEGT. The CDR3 sequence: CASSESQGSGNTIYF. CDR3 coding DNA: TGTGCCAGCAGTGAATCGCAGGGCTCTGGAAACACCATATATTTT.

This chain uses TRBV6-1 with TRBJ1-3, with 7 bases matching TRBD1. Germline loops: CDR1 MNHNS, CDR2 SASEGT. The CDR3 extends over 15 amino acids. V lost 1 base to trimming and J lost 4 bases; unmatched junction nucleotides: 4. The CDR3: CASSEDMTGGNTIYF. In DNA, the CDR3 is TGTGCCAGCAGTGAAGATATGACAGGGGGAAACACCATATATTTT.

V is TRBV9 and J is TRBJ2-3; TRBD2 matches 7 bases. V lost 6 bases and J lost 2; bases outside the gene matches: 6. The CDR3 contains 14 residues. Germline V gives CDR1 SGDLS, CDR2 YYNGEE. In nucleotides, the CDR3 is TGTGCCAGCACGAGCGGGGTCTCCACAGATACGCAGTATTTT. It yields the protein CASTSGVSTDTQYF.

V usage is TRBV25-1 and J usage is TRBJ2-7, with 9 bases matching TRBD2. V shed 4 bases, J shed 5 bases, and the junction held 9 bases outside the gene matches. Per the germline V gene, CDR1 is MGHDK and CDR2 is SYGVNS. The CDR3 is 15 residues long. Here the CDR3 reads CASSGVGASGDEQYF. The CDR3 DNA reads TGTGCCAGCAGTGGAGTCGGGGCTAGCGGGGACGAGCAGTACTTC.

The chain links TRBV7-3 to TRBJ2-4; 9 positions agree with TRBD2. After removal of 5 bases from V and 6 bases from J, the junction contained 5 bases not matched to a gene. This CDR3 comprises 14 residues. The V gene's germline CDR1 is SGHTA and CDR2 FQGTGA. The CDR3 loop reads CASSAAGGGNIQYF. The CDR3 DNA sequence: TGTGCCAGCAGCGCAGCGGGGGGAGGAAACATTCAGTACTTC.

V gene TRBV19 combines with J gene TRBJ1-2, with 7 bases identical to TRBD1. Trimming at V came to 1 base and at J to 4 bases, leaving 6 bases not matched to a gene. Germline-derived CDR1 and CDR2 are LNHDA and SQIVND (reference sequence). This CDR3 is 15 amino acids long. This chain's CDR3 is CASSIVRQGGYGYTF. The CDR3 DNA reads TGTGCCAGTAGTATAGTCCGACAGGGTGGCTATGGCTACACCTTC.

The rearrangement joins TRBV13 to TRBJ2-1; the match to TRBD1 covers 9 bases. V lost 1 base, J lost 6 bases, and 7 bases stayed unmatched. CDR1 and CDR2 (germline): PRHDT, FYEKMQ (reference sequence). This CDR3 contains 16 residues. The CDR3 loop is CASSLERGTGSNEQFF. For the CDR3, the DNA is TGTGCCAGCAGCTTAGAACGTGGGACAGGGTCCAATGAGCAGTTCTTC.

This rearrangement joins TRBV9 to TRBJ1-2; weak D call: TRBD1 (5 bases). The CDR3 sequence is 12 residues long. CDR1 SGDLS and CDR2 YYNGEE come from the germline V gene. V dropped 1 base and J dropped 7 bases, with 8 bases sitting between them. Here the CDR3 reads CASSVRGGGYTF. CDR3 in DNA: TGTGCCAGCAGCGTACGGGGGGGTGGCTACACCTTC.

The chain has TRBV29-1 and TRBJ2-2; tentatively, D is TRBD1 (5 bases). CDR3 length: 13 amino acids. Germline-derived CDR1 and CDR2 are SQVTM and ANQGSEA. V was trimmed by 3 bases and J by 4 bases, leaving 9 bases between them. The chain's CDR3 is CSVDLRATGELFF. For the CDR3, the DNA is TGCAGCGTTGACCTCAGGGCCACCGGGGAGCTGTTTTTT.

The CDR3 DNA sequence: TGTGCCAGCTCACCGGGCGATGAGCAGTTCTTC. It specifies CASSPGDEQFF. The chain uses TRBV18 and TRBJ2-1; D unresolved. The CDR3 consists of 11 residues. The ends were cut back, 3 bases at V and 8 bases at J, with 5 bases in the middle. Germline CDR1 reads KGHSH; CDR2 reads LQKENI.

The gene calls are TRBV7-9 and TRBJ2-3; D may be TRBD2 (6 bases). The V and J ends lost 5 bases and 3 bases respectively, with 24 bases between them. The CDR3 consists of 18 residues. CDR1 and CDR2 from the germline V gene are SEHNR and FQNEAQ (reference sequence). CDR3 protein: CASSRRGLLEEGTDTQYF. In DNA, the CDR3 is TGTGCCAGCAGCCGAAGGGGATTGCTCGAGGAGGGAACAGATACGCAGTATTTT. Full variable domain (remainder filled in from reference TRBV7-9 and TRBJ2-3): DTGVSQNPRHKITKRGQNVTFRCDPISEHNRLYWYRQTLGQGPEFLTYFQNEAQLEKSRLLSDRFSAERPKGSFSTLEIQRTEQGDSAMYLCASSRRGLLEEGTDTQYFGPGTRLTVL.

This clone was detected once. The V call is TRBV6-6, the J call TRBJ1-4; 7 nucleotides line up with TRBD1. Germline CDR1 and CDR2: MNHNY and SVGAGI (reference sequence). The junction had 5 bases not matched to a gene; V was cut back by 2 bases and J by 5 bases. This CDR3 region has 15 residues. CDR3 sequence (DNA): TGTGCCAGCAGTTACACAGGGGTGCCAAATGAAAAACTGTTTTTT. It yields the protein CASSYTGVPNEKLFF.

This clone was recorded a few times. CDR3 sequence (DNA): TGCGCCAGCAGCCAGGCTCGTTTGGGGGGTGAAAAACTGTTTTTT. Translation gives CASSQARLGGEKLFF. V and J are TRBV4-3 and TRBJ1-4, with a tentative D call TRBD1 (5 bases). CDR3 length equals 15 residues. V dropped 3 bases and J dropped 7 bases, with 15 bases sitting between them. Looked up from germline, CDR1 is LGHNA and CDR2 is YSLEER.

The gene calls are TRBV19 and TRBJ2-7; D is possibly TRBD2 (5 bases). Trimming stripped 5 bases from V and 2 bases from J, with 16 bases between. From germline, CDR1 is LNHDA and CDR2 SQIVND (reference sequence). The CDR3 extends over 15 amino acids. In DNA, the CDR3 is TGTGCCAGTAGTCCCACCCCGGGATCGCCCTACGAGCAGTACTTC. The encoded protein is CASSPTPGSPYEQYF.

The CDR3 here is CASSSGFSGYTF. CDR3 coding DNA: TGTGCCAGCAGCTCAGGGTTCTCTGGCTACACCTTC. The gene calls are TRBV5-6 and TRBJ1-2; a weak D match, TRBD1 (5 bases). Germline-derived CDR1 and CDR2 are SGHDT and YYEEEE. Trimming stripped 3 bases from V and 7 bases from J, with 10 bases between. The CDR3 is 12 residues long.

The V and J genes are TRBV6-1 and TRBJ1-1; perhaps TRBD1 as D (5 bases). V dropped 3 bases and J dropped 11 bases, with 10 bases sitting between them. This CDR3 spans 11 amino acids. Germline V gene sequence: CDR1 MNHNS, CDR2 SASEGT. The DNA for the CDR3 is TGTGCCAGCAGTGAGGGAGGGGCTGCTTTCTTT. As protein: CASSEGGAAFF.

V gene TRBV29-1 combines with J gene TRBJ2-1, with 9 bases fitting TRBD1. This CDR3 has 12 residues. The germline CDR1 and CDR2 sequences are SQVTM and ANQGSEA. The V and J ends lost 7 bases and 3 bases, in that order; junction bases with no gene match: 1. The CDR3 region is CSGGQGYNEQFF. The DNA for the CDR3 is TGCAGCGGGGGACAGGGCTACAATGAGCAGTTCTTC.

This chain joins TRBV6-5 and TRBJ1-2; 7 bases map to TRBD1. Germline V lookup: CDR1 MNHEY, CDR2 SVGAGI. The ends lost 6 bases at V and 4 bases at J; junction bases unmatched: 5. This CDR3 comprises 13 residues. The CDR3 DNA follows: TGTGCCAGCAGACCCGGGACAGCCTATGGCTACACCTTC. This encodes CASRPGTAYGYTF.

DNA of the CDR3: TGTGCCAGCAGTGATACTGCAGGGGCGACGTTCAATCAGCCCCAGCATTTT. This gives the protein CASSDTAGATFNQPQHF. V usage is TRBV6-1 and J usage is TRBJ1-5; D perhaps matches TRBD1 (6 bases). Between the trimmed V and J ends, which lost 3 bases and 3 bases, there was a span of 18 bases. Per germline, CDR1 MNHNS and CDR2 SASEGT. The CDR3 length is 17 residues.

This clone has a handful of counts. The V and J genes are TRBV7-9 and TRBJ1-4; TRBD1 is a possible D gene (5 bases). CDR3 length: 14 residues. CDR1 SEHNR and CDR2 FQNEAQ come from the germline V gene (reference sequence). V was trimmed by 3 bases and J by 8 bases, leaving 13 bases between them. The CDR3 here is CASSFQGIREKLFF. The CDR3 nucleotides read TGTGCCAGCAGCTTTCAGGGAATAAGGGAAAAACTGTTTTTT. The full variable domain, its missing parts supplied by reference TRBV7-9 and TRBJ1-4, is DTGVSQNPRHKITKRGQNVTFRCDPISEHNRLYWYRQTLGQGPEFLTYFQNEAQLEKSRLLSDRFSAERPKGSFSTLEIQRTEQGDSAMYLCASSFQGIREKLFFGSGTQLSVL.

This clone appeared a single time. The chain has TRBV30 and TRBJ2-2; TRBD2 matches 10 bases. V gave up 1 base and J gave up 4 bases; unmatched junction bases: 3. The CDR3 is 15 amino acids. CDR1 GTSNPN and CDR2 SVGIG come from the germline V gene (reference sequence). The CDR3 loop is CAWSGLAGLTGELFF. CDR3 DNA: TGTGCCTGGAGTGGACTAGCGGGCCTCACCGGGGAGCTGTTTTTT.

The rearrangement links TRBV30 to TRBJ1-3; D not resolved. The germline V gene has CDR1 GTSNPN and CDR2 SVGIG (reference sequence). CDR3 length: 13 amino acids. V was clipped by 8 bases and J by 0 bases, with 11 bases between them. The CDR3 here is CAARHSSGNTIYF. The DNA of the CDR3 is TGTGCCGCACGACATTCCTCTGGAAACACCATATATTTT.

This rearrangement joins TRBV7-2 to TRBJ1-2; 7 bases match TRBD1. V was clipped by 3 bases and J by 5 bases; unmatched bases: 9. CDR3 length equals 15 residues. In germline, CDR1 is SGHTA, CDR2 FQGNSA. The CDR3 protein is CASSLIGTAIYGYTF. For the CDR3, the DNA is TGTGCCAGCAGCTTGATCGGGACAGCGATTTATGGCTACACCTTC. Full variable domain (outside the CDR3, taken from reference TRBV7-2 and TRBJ1-2): GAGVSQSPSNKVTEKGKDVELRCDPISGHTALYWYRQSLGQGLEFLIYFQGNSAPDKSGLPSDRFSAERTGGSVSTLTIQRTQQEDSAVYLCASSLIGTAIYGYTFGSGTRLTVV.

The CDR3 nucleotides are TGTGCCAGCAGCCCGGGACAGGGTGGGGCTTACAATCAGCCCCAGCATTTT. Translating gives CASSPGQGGAYNQPQHF. This chain links TRBV5-5 with TRBJ1-5, with TRBD1 identical over 9 bases. The CDR3 has 17 amino acids. Looked up from germline, CDR1 is SGHKS and CDR2 is YYEKEE (reference sequence). V lost 4 bases, J lost 3 bases, and 11 bases stayed unmatched. Based on the CDR3 plus reference TRBV5-5 and TRBJ1-5, the full variable domain is DAGVTQSPTHLIKTRGQQVTLRCSPISGHKSVSWYQQVLGQGPQFIFQYYEKEERGRGNFPDRFSARQFPNYSSELNVNALLLGDSALYLCASSPGQGGAYNQPQHFGDGTRLSIL.